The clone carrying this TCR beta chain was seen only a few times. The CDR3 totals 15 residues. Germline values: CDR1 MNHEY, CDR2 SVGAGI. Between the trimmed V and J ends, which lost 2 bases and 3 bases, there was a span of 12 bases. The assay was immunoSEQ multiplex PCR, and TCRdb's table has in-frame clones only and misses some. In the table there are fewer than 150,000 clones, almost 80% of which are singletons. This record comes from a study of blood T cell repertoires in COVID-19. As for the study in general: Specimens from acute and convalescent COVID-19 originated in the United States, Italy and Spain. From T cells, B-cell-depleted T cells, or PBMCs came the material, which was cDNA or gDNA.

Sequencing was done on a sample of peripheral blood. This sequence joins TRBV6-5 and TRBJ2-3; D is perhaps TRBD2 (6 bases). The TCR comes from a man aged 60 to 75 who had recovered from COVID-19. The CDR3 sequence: CASSYGGRETDTQYF. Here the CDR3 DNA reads TGTGCCAGCAGTTACGGGGGGAGAGAAACAGATACGCAGTATTTT.